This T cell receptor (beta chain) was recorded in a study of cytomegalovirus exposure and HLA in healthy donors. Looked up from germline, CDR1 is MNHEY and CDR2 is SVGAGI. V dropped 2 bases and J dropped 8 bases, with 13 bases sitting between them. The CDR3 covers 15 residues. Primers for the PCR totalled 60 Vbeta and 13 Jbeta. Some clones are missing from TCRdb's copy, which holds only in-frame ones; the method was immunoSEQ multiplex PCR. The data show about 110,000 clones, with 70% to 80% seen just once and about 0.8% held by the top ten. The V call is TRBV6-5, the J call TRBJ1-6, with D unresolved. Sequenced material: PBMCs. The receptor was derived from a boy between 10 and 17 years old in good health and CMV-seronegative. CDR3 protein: CASSYARHSDSPLHF. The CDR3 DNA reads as TGTGCCAGCAGTTACGCGAGACATTCCGATTCACCCCTCCACTTT.